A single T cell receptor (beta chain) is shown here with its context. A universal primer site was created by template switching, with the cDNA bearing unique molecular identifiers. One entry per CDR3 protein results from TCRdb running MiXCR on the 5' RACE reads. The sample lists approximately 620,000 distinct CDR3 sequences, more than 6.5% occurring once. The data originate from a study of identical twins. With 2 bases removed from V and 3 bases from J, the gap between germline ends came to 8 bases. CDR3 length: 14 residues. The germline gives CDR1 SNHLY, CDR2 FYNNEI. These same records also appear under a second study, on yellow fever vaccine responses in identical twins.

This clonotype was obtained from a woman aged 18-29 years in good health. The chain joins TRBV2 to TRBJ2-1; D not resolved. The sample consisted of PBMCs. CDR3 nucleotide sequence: TGTGCCAGCAGTGAACGGAGTAACTACAATGAGCAGTTCTTC. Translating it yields CASSERSNYNEQFF.